The source of this TCR beta chain is a study of T-cell reconstitution after alpha-beta-depleted transplantation in children (dated by TCRdb to about 2016). Background on the whole study: T-cell immune reconstitution after TCRalphabeta/CD19-depleted allogeneic hematopoietic cell transplantation in children was quantitatively tracked in the study by means of TCR repertoire profiling. What the work shows at the level of the full study, not this receptor alone: Hyperexpanded clone frequencies declined over subsequent months; after one year, T-cell counts and TCRbeta diversity were mostly attributed to newly produced T cells. Apparently early alphabetaT-cell count recovery about two months after transplant reportedly relied on only several hundred rapidly expanded clones derived from non-depleted graft cells. In some patients, the high TCRbeta diversity seen at day 60 was put down to recipient T cells and intrathymic progenitors that had survived conditioning.

Libraries came from PCR. These reads were obtained on an Illumina HiSeq 2500. TCR libraries were prepared with molecular barcoding, using unique molecular identifiers to normalize TCRbeta repertoire quantification. TCRdb itself trimmed the public reads at Q25 with fastp, ran MiXCR and retained productive beta chains. Entries that share a CDR3 protein sequence are merged under the most common genes and DNA. The table for this sample lists some 600,000 distinct CDR3 sequences; over 10% of them were counted only once. Roughly 2.3% of the sample lies in the top ten. V ends up 2 bases short and J 5 bases short, with an unmatched junction base count of 7. CDR1 and CDR2 were assigned from the germline V gene as SGHNT and YENEEA. The CDR3 sequence holds 16 residues, the cysteine and phenylalanine included. Only the CDR3 region is kept as DNA, spanning 48 bases read in frame from base 1. The sample's treatment or condition, from its label and the paper: allogeneic hematopoietic cell transplantation with graft depleted of TCRalphabeta T cells and CD19 B cells. The children who served as transplant recipients had been given grafts of TCRalphabeta/CD19-depleted allogeneic hematopoietic cells.

About this clonotype itself: This clone's antigen is unknown. Base qualities are not at hand, and no much larger clone is one base apart.

The chain employs TRBV11-3 and TRBJ2-1, and 9 bases in between align with TRBD2. This specimen consisted of PBMCs, mostly from graft donor cells, obtained 360 days after TCRalphabeta/CD19-depleted stem cell transplant. This TCR came from a male patient under 18 who had a stem cell transplant for acute myeloid leukemia, so the T cells may come from the graft donor. The sequenced DNA is TGTGCCAGCAGCTTATCTCTAGCGGGAACCCACAATGAGCAGTTCTTC. Its translation reads: CASSLSLAGTHNEQFF.